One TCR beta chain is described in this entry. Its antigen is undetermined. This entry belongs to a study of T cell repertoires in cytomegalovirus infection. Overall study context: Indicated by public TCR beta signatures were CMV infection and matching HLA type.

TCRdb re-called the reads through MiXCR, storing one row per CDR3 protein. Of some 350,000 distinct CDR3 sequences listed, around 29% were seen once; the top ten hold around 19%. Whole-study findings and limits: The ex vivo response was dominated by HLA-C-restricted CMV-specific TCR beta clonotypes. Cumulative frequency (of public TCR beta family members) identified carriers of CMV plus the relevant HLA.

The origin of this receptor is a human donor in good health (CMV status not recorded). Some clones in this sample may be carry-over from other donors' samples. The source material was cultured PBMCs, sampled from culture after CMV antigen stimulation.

CDR3 in amino acids: CASSQEWDRGYEQYF. DNA for the CDR3: TGTGCCAGCAGCCAAGAATGGGACAGGGGGTACGAGCAGTACTTC. V usage is TRBV4-2 and J usage is TRBJ2-7; TRBD1 matches 11 bases. This CDR3 contains 15 residues. V was pared by 0 bases and J by 4 bases, with 2 bases of the junction left unmatched. Germline assignment: CDR1 LGHNA and CDR2 YNFKEQ.